These 8 T cell receptor beta chains were all obtained from the same sample, sequenced in a study of blood T cell repertoires in COVID-19 (dated by TCRdb to about 2020). The method was the immunoSEQ multiplex PCR assay. TCRdb obtained this table from immuneACCESS and retained in-frame rearrangements with V and J assigned. These tables miss some clones; where compared with another copy, unresolved V genes account for less than half of the shortfall, and the remainder is unexplained. The sample records about 200,000 clones, more than 75% of which are singletons. The biggest ten clones account for roughly 5.7% of the sample. Sequenced: peripheral blood. These receptors all stem from a man at least 80 years old with acute or convalescent COVID-19.

This sequence joins TRBV3-1 (or the pseudogene TRBV3-2) and TRBJ1-4; a weak D match, TRBD1 (6 bases). The ends were cut back, 2 bases at V and 5 bases at J, with 9 bases in the middle. Per germline, CDR1 LGHDT and CDR2 YNNKEL (reference sequence). This CDR3 spans 14 amino acids. Here the CDR3 reads CASSQLQGNEKLFF. CDR3 nucleotide sequence: TGTGCCAGCAGCCAACTCCAGGGGAATGAAAAACTGTTTTTT.

This chain connects TRBV24-1 to TRBJ1-5; D gene ambiguous. V was trimmed by 4 bases and J by 0 bases, leaving 15 bases between them. Germline CDR1 and CDR2: KGHDR and SFDVKD. CDR3 length: 17 residues. Written as DNA, the CDR3 is TGTGCCACCAGTGACGACCGTGCGGAGTATAGCAATCAGCCCCAGCATTTT. Encoded protein: CATSDDRAEYSNQPQHF.

The chain couples TRBV6-5 to TRBJ1-2; D is undetermined. The CDR3 runs 12 residues. Germline V gives CDR1 MNHEY, CDR2 SVGAGI. V was pared by 5 bases and J by 2 bases, with 6 bases between. The CDR3 here is CASSPGNYGYTF. Written as DNA, the CDR3 is TGTGCCAGCAGTCCCGGGAACTATGGCTACACCTTC.

This sequence joins TRBV11-2 and TRBJ2-5, with 12 bases lining up with TRBD2. CDR1 is SGHAT and CDR2 is FQNNGV in the germline V gene. The CDR3 is 16 amino acids. J lost 9 bases, V lost 5 bases, and 13 bases had no gene match. In DNA form, the CDR3 reads TGTGCCAGCAGCCCATCACTAGCGGGAGGTTCAGTCGCCCAGTACTTC. Amino acids: CASSPSLAGGSVAQYF.

The chain couples TRBV19 to TRBJ2-1, with D unresolved. Trimming took off 1 base at V and 4 bases at J, with 8 bases between the two ends. The CDR3 has 14 residues. The germline V gene has CDR1 LNHDA and CDR2 SQIVND (reference sequence). CDR3 residues: CASSIVQRYNEQFF. CDR3 DNA sequence: TGTGCCAGTAGTATAGTACAACGTTACAATGAGCAGTTCTTC.

This clone was seen more than once but under ten times. CDR3 sequence (DNA): TGTGCCAGCAGTTTAAGCGGTCAGCCCCAGCATTTT. It translates to CASSLSGQPQHF. V is TRBV12-3 or TRBV12-4 and J is TRBJ1-5; no firm D call. V lost 2 bases to trimming and J lost 6 bases, with 5 bases between them. This CDR3 has 12 residues.

The chain employs TRBV2 and TRBJ1-1, with a weak D call TRBD1 (5 bases). CDR1 is SNHLY, CDR2 FYNNEI, per germline. Trimming took 5 bases from V and 2 from J, leaving 15 bases between them. The CDR3 contains 15 residues. This CDR3 is CASSNPSTVNTEAFF. DNA for the CDR3: TGTGCCAGCAGTAATCCCTCGACAGTTAACACTGAAGCTTTCTTT.

The rearrangement uses TRBV27 and TRBJ2-7, with 7 bases identical to TRBD1. The germline CDR1 and CDR2 sequences are MNHEY and SMNVEV (reference sequence). V shed 6 bases, J shed 3 bases, and the junction held 8 bases outside the gene matches. CDR3 length: 14 residues. This CDR3 is CASRVLWDSYEQYF. The CDR3 DNA reads as TGTGCCAGCAGGGTATTGTGGGACAGCTACGAGCAGTACTTC.